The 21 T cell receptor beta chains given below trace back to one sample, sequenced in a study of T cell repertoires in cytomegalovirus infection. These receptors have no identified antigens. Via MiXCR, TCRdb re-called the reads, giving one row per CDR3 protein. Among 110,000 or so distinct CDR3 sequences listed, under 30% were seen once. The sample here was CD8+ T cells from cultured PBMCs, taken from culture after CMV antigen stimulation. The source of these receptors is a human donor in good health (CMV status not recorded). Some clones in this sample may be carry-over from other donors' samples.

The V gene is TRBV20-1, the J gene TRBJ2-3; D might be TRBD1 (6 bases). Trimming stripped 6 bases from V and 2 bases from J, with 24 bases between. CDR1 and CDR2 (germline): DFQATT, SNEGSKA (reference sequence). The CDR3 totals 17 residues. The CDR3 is CSATAPRAGAITDTQYF. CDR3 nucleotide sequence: TGCAGTGCCACGGCCCCCCGCGCAGGGGCGATCACAGATACGCAGTATTTT.

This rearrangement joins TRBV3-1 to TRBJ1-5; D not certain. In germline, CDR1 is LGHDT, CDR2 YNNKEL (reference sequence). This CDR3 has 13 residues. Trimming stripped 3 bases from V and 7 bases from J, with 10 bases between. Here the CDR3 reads CASSQGAEQPQHF. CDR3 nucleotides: TGTGCCAGCAGCCAGGGTGCGGAACAGCCCCAGCATTTT.

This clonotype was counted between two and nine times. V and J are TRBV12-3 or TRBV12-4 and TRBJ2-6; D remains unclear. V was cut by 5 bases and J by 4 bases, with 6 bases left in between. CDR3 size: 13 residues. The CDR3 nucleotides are TGTGCCAGCAGTACCTCGGGGGCCAACGTCCTGACTTTC. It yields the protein CASSTSGANVLTF.

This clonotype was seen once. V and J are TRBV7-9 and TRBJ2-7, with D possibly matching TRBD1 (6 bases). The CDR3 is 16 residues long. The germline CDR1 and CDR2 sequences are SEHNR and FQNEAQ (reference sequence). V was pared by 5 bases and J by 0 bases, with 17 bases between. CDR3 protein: CASSHPDDRSSYEQYF. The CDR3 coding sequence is TGTGCCAGCAGCCATCCAGACGACAGGAGCTCCTACGAGCAGTACTTC.

The CDR3 protein is CASSELAGIQETQYF. CDR3 sequence (DNA): TGTGCCAGCAGCGAACTAGCGGGGATCCAAGAGACCCAGTACTTC. The V and J genes are TRBV7-2 and TRBJ2-5, with 10 bases that match TRBD2. This CDR3 is built from 15 residues. J was trimmed by 1 base and V by 5 bases; bases with no gene match: 4. The germline gives CDR1 SGHTA, CDR2 FQGNSA.

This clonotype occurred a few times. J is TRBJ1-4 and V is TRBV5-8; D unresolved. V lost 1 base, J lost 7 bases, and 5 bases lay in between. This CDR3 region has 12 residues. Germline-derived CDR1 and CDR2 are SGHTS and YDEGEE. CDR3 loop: CASSLLGEKLFF. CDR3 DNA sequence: TGTGCCAGCAGCTTGTTGGGTGAAAAACTGTTTTTT.

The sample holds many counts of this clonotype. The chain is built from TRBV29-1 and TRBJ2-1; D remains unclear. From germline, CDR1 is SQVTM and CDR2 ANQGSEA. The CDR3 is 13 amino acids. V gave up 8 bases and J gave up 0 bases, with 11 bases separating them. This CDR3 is CSYLRSSYNEQFF. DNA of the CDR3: TGCAGCTACCTTAGAAGCTCCTACAATGAGCAGTTCTTC.

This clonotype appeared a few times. The CDR3 here is CSARSGPHYEQYF. The CDR3 DNA is TGCAGTGCTAGATCGGGGCCTCACTACGAGCAGTACTTC. The rearrangement uses TRBV20-1 and TRBJ2-7, with D tentatively TRBD1 or TRBD2 (5 bases each). CDR3 length equals 13 residues. The V gene's germline CDR1 is DFQATT and CDR2 SNEGSKA (reference sequence). V lost 2 bases and J 3 bases, leaving 11 bases between the germline ends.

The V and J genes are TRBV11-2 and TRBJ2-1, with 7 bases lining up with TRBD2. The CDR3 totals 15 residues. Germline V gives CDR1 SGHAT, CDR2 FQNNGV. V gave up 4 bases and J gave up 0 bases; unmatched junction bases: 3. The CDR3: CASSSTSSSYNEQFF. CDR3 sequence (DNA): TGTGCCAGCAGCTCGACTAGCAGCTCCTACAATGAGCAGTTCTTC. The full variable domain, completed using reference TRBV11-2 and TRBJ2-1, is EAGVAQSPRYKIIEKRQSVAFWCNPISGHATLYWYQQILGQGPKLLIQFQNNGVVDDSQLPKDRFSAERLKGVDSTLKIQPAKLEDSAVYLCASSSTSSSYNEQFFGPGTRLTVL.

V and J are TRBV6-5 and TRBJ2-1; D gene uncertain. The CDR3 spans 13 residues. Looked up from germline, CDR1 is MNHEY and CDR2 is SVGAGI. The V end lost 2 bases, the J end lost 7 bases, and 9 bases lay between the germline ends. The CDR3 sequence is CASSYGVGNEQFF. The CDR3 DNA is TGTGCCAGCAGTTACGGGGTGGGAAATGAGCAGTTCTTC.

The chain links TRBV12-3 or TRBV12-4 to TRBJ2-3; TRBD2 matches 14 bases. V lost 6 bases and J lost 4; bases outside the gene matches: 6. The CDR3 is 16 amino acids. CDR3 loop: CASRGTSGGGPDTQYF. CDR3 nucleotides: TGTGCCAGCAGGGGGACTAGCGGGGGAGGCCCAGATACGCAGTATTTT.

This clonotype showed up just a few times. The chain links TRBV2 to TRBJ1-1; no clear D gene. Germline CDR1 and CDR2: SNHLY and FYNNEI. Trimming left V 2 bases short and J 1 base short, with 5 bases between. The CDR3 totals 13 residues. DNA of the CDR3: TGTGCCAGCAGTGAACCAGGGAACACTGAAGCTTTCTTT. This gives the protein CASSEPGNTEAFF. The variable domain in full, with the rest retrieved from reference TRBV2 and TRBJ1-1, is EPEVTQTPSHQVTQMGQEVILRCVPISNHLYFYWYRQILGQKVEFLVSFYNNEISEKSEIFDDQFSVERPDGSNFTLKIRSTKLEDSAMYFCASSEPGNTEAFFGQGTRLTVV.

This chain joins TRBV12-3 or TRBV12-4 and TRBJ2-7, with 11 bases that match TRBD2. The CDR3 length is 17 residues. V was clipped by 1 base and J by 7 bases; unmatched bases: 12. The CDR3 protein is CASSLGALAGGLREQYF. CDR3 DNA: TGTGCCAGCAGTTTAGGGGCCCTAGCGGGGGGTCTACGAGAGCAGTACTTC.

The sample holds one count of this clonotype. CDR3 sequence: CASNGGRVNEQFF. DNA of the CDR3: TGTGCCAGCAATGGGGGGCGCGTCAATGAGCAGTTCTTC. The chain couples TRBV12-3 or TRBV12-4 to TRBJ2-1; D possibly matches TRBD1 or TRBD2 (6 bases each). V was cut by 7 bases and J by 6 bases, with 13 bases left in between. There are 13 residues in the CDR3.

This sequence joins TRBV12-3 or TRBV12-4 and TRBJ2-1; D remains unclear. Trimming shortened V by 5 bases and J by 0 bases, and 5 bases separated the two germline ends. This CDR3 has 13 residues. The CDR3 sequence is CASSPASYNEQFF. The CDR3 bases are TGTGCCAGCAGTCCGGCCTCCTACAATGAGCAGTTCTTC.

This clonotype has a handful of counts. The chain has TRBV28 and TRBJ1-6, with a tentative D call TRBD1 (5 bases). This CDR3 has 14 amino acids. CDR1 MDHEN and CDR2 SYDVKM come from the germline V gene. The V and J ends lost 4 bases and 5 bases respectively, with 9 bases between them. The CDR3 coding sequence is TGTGCCAGCAGTTCTCGACAGCATAATTCACCCCTCCACTTT. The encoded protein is CASSSRQHNSPLHF.

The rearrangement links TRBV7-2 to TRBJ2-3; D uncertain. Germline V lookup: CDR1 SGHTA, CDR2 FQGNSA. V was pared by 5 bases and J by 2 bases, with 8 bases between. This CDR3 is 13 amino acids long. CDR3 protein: CASSPWVTDTQYF. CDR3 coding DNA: TGTGCCAGCAGCCCCTGGGTCACAGATACGCAGTATTTT.

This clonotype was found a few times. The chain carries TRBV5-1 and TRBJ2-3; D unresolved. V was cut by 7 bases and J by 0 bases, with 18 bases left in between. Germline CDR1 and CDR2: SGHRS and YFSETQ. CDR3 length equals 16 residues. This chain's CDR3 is CASRLGDFLSTDTQYF. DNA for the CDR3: TGCGCCAGCCGGCTCGGAGACTTCCTTAGCACAGATACGCAGTATTTT.

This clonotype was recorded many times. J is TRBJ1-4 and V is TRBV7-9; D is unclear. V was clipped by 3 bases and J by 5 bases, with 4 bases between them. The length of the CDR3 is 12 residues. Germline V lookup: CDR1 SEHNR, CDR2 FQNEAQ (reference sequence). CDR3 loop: CASSFLNEKLFF. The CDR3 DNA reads TGTGCCAGCAGCTTCCTGAATGAAAAACTGTTTTTT.

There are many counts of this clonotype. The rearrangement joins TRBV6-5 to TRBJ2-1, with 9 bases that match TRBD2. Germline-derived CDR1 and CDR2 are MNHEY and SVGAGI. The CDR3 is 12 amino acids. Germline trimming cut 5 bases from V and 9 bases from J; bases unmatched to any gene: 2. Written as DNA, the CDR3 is TGTGCCAGCAGTGTACTAGCGGGTGAGCAGTTCTTC. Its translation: CASSVLAGEQFF.

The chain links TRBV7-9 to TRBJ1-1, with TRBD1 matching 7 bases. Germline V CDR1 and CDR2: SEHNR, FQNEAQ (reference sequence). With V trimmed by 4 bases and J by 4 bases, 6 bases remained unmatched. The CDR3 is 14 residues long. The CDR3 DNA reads TGTGCCAGCAGCTGGGCGACAGGGCTCACTGAAGCTTTCTTT. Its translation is CASSWATGLTEAFF.